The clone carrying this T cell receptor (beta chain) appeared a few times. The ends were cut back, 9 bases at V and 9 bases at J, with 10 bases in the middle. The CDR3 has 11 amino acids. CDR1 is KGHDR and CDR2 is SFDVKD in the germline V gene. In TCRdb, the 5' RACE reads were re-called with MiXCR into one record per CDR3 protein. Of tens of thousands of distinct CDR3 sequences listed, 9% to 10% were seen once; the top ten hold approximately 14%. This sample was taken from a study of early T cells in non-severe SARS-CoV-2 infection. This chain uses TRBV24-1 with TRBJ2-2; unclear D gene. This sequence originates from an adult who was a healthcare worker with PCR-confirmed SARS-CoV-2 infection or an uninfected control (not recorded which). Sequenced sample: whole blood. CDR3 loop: CATQKARELFF. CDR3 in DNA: TGTGCCACCCAAAAGGCCCGGGAGCTGTTTTTT.